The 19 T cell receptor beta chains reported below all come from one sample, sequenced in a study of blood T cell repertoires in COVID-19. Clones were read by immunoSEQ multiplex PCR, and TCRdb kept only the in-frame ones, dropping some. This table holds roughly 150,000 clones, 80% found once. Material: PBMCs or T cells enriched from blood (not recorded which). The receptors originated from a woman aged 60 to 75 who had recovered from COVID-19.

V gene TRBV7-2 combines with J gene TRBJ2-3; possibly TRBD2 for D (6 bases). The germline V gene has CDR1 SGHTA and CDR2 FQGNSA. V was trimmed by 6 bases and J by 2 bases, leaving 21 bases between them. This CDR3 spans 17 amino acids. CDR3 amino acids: CASRPRTDLDYTDTQYF. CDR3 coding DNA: TGTGCCAGCAGACCAAGGACCGACTTGGACTACACAGATACGCAGTATTTT.

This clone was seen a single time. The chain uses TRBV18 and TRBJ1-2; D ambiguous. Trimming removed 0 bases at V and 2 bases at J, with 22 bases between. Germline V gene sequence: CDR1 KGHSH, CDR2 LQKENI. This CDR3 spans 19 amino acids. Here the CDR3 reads CASSPPGAGQGTGNYGYTF. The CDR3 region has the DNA TGTGCCAGCTCACCACCTGGCGCGGGTCAAGGAACGGGGAACTATGGCTACACCTTC.

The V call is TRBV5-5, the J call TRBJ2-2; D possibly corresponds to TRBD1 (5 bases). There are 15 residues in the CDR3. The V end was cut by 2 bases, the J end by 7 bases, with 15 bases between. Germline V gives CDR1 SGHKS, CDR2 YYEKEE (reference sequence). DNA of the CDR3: TGTGCCAGCAGCTTCAGGGTCGATTATGTCGGGGAGCTGTTTTTT. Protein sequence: CASSFRVDYVGELFF.

The CDR3 nucleotides read TGCGCCAGCAGCTGGGACAGGGATGAAGCTTTCTTT. Its protein is CASSWDRDEAFF. J is TRBJ1-1 and V is TRBV5-1; TRBD1 aligns across 9 bases. The V gene end was trimmed by 3 bases and the J gene end by 7 bases; junction bases not matched to a gene: 1. CDR3 length: 12 residues. Germline V CDR1 and CDR2: SGHRS, YFSETQ.

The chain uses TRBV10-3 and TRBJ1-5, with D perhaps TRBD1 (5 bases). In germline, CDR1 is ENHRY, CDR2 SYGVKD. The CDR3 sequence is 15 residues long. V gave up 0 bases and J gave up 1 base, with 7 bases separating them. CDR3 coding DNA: TGTGCCATCAGTGAGTCGGGGGGGAGCAATCAGCCCCAGCATTTT. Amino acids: CAISESGGSNQPQHF.

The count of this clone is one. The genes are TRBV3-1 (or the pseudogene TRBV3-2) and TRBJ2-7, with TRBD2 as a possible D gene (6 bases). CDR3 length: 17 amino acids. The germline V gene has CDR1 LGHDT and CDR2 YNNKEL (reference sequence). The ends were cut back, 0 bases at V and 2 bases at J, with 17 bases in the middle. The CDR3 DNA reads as TGTGCCAGCAGCCAAGACCGAGAGACTAGGGCCACCTACGAGCAGTACTTC. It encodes CASSQDRETRATYEQYF.

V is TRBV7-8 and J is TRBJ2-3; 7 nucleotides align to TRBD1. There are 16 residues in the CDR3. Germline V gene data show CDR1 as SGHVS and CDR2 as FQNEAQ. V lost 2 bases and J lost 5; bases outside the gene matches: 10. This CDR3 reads CASSLFRDSSKDTQYF. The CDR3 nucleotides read TGTGCCAGCAGCTTATTCCGGGACAGCAGTAAAGATACGCAGTATTTT.

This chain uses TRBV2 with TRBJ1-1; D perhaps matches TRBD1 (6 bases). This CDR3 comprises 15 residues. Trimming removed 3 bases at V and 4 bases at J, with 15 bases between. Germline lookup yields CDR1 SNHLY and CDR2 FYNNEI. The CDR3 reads CASSDRGVRATEAFF. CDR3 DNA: TGTGCCAGCAGTGACAGGGGAGTCAGAGCCACTGAAGCTTTCTTT.

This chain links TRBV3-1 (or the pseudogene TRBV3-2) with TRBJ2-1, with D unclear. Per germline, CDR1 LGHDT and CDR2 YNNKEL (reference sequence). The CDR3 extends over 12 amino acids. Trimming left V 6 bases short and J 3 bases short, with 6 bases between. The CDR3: CASSSFYNEQFF. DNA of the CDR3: TGTGCCAGCAGTTCATTCTACAATGAGCAGTTCTTC.

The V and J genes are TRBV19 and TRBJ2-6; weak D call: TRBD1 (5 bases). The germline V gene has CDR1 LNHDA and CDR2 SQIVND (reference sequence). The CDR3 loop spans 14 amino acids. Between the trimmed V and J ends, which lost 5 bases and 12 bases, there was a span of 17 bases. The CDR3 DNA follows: TGTGCCAGTAGTGTACAGGACGGTGGGGCCGTCCTGACTTTC. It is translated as CASSVQDGGAVLTF.

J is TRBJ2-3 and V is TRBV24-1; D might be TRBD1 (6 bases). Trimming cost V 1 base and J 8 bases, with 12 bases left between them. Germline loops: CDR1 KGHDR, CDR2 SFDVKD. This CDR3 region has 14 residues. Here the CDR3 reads CATSDFTGTGTQYF. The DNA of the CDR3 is TGTGCCACCAGTGATTTTACAGGGACGGGTACGCAGTATTTT.

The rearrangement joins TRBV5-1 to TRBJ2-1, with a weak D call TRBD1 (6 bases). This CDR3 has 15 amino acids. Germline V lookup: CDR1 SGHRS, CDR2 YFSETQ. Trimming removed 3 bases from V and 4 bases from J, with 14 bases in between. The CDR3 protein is CASSSEIGQYNEQFF. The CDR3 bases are TGCGCCAGCAGCTCAGAAATAGGACAGTACAATGAGCAGTTCTTC. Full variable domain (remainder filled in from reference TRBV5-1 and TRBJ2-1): KAGVTQTPRYLIKTRGQQVTLSCSPISGHRSVSWYQQTPGQGLQFLFEYFSETQRNKGNFPGRFSGRQFSNSRSEMNVSTLELGDSALYLCASSSEIGQYNEQFFGPGTRLTVL.

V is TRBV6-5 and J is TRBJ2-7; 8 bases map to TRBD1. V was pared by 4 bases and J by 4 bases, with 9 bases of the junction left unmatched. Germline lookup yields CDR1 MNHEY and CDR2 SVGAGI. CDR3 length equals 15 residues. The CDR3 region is CASSLRVRQGYEQYF. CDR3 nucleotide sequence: TGTGCCAGCAGTTTAAGAGTAAGACAGGGGTACGAGCAGTACTTC.

CDR3 bases: TGTGCCACCAGTGAATCAAGGGGAACCTACAATGAGCAGTTCTTC. This encodes CATSESRGTYNEQFF. The rearrangement uses TRBV24-1 and TRBJ2-1; D is possibly TRBD1 (5 bases). Germline V lookup: CDR1 KGHDR, CDR2 SFDVKD. Trimming took 4 bases from V and 2 from J, leaving 11 bases between them. The CDR3 totals 15 residues.

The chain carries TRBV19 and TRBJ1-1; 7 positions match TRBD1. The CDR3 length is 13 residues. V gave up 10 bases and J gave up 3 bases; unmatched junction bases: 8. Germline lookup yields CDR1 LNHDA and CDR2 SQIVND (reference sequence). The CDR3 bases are TGTGCCACCCGCGACAGGGATCACACTGAAGCTTTCTTT. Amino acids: CATRDRDHTEAFF.

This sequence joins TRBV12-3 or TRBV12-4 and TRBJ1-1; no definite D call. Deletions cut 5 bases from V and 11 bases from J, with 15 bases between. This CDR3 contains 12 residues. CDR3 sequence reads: CASSAIRRRAFF. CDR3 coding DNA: TGTGCCAGCAGTGCCATCAGGCGCAGGGCTTTCTTT.

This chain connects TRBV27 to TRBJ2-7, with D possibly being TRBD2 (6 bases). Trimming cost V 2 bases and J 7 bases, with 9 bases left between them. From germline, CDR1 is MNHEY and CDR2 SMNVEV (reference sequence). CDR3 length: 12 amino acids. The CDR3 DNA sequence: TGTGCCAGCAGTTTACCGGGACTTGAGCAGTACTTC. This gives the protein CASSLPGLEQYF.

The CDR3 sequence is CASSMGQGVSGYTF. CDR3 coding DNA: TGTGCCAGTAGTATGGGACAGGGAGTCTCTGGCTACACCTTC. The chain combines TRBV19 with TRBJ1-2, with 9 bases lining up with TRBD1. This CDR3 has 14 amino acids. V was clipped by 3 bases and J by 7 bases; unmatched bases: 6. The V gene's germline CDR1 is LNHDA and CDR2 SQIVND (reference sequence). Using reference TRBV19 and TRBJ1-2 for the parts outside the CDR3, the full variable domain is DGGITQSPKYLFRKEGQNVTLSCEQNLNHDAMYWYRQDPGQGLRLIYYSQIVNDFQKGDIAEGYSVSREKKESFPLTVTSAQKNPTAFYLCASSMGQGVSGYTFGSGTRLTVV.

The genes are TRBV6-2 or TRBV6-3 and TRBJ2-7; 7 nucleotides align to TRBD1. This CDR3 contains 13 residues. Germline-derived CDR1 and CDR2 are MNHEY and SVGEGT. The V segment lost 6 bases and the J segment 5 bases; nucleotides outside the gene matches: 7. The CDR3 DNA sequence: TGTGCCAGCAGCCCCGGGACAGTCGACGAGCAGTACTTC. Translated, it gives CASSPGTVDEQYF.